A selection of T cell receptor beta chains follows, all from one sample in a study of T cell clones after liver transplantation. Sequencing was performed with immunoSEQ multiplex PCR; in TCRdb, only in-frame clones are kept and a portion is missing. The sample lists over 55,000 clones, 70% occurring once. Material: CD4+ T cells from blood, obtained at the approximately 16-month timepoint. Receptor source: a human patient who received a liver transplant. Some T cells may originate from the graft donor. The CDR3 runs from the conserved cysteine through the conserved F or W. The D gene is left open where the match is weak. The size field is filled for only some rows; it gives once, few, many or a size class.

V,size,J,D,CDR3,DNA
TRBV5-1,-,TRBJ2-3,TRBD2,CASSYGLAASTDTQYF,TGCGCCAGCAGCTACGGACTAGCGGCTAGCACAGATACGCAGTATTTT
TRBV5-8,-,TRBJ2-3,TRBD1,CASSIGDRVADTQYF,TGTGCCAGCAGCATAGGGGACAGGGTGGCAGATACGCAGTATTTT
TRBV28,-,TRBJ1-1,-,CASSFATGFGDTEAFF,TGTGCCAGCAGTTTCGCCACAGGGTTTGGGGACACTGAAGCTTTCTTT
TRBV2,-,TRBJ1-2,TRBD1,CASRRRTGGVSFGGYTF,TGTGCCAGCCGGAGAAGGACAGGGGGCGTGAGTTTTGGTGGCTACACCTTC
TRBV5-1,-,TRBJ1-2,TRBD1,CASSDGQGVYGYTF,TGCGCCAGCAGCGATGGACAGGGGGTCTATGGCTACACCTTC
TRBV30,-,TRBJ1-2,-,CAWRVGDGYTF,TGTGCCTGGCGAGTCGGCGATGGCTACACCTTC
TRBV14,-,TRBJ2-1,-,CASSPLEAGLYNEQFF,TGTGCCAGCAGCCCTCTCGAGGCGGGACTCTACAATGAGCAGTTCTTC
TRBV19,-,TRBJ2-2,-,CASSVLGGTGELFF,TGTGCCAGTAGTGTCCTAGGGGGGACCGGGGAGCTGTTTTTT
TRBV5-1,-,TRBJ2-1,TRBD2,CASSFGLAGYNEQFF,TGCGCCAGCAGCTTTGGACTAGCTGGGTACAATGAGCAGTTCTTC
TRBV29-1,-,TRBJ2-2,-,CSAQRDPTGELFF,TGCAGCGCCCAGAGGGACCCCACAGGGGAGCTGTTTTTT
TRBV7-8,few,TRBJ1-3,-,CASSLLIDSLNSGNTIYF,TGTGCCAGCAGCTTACTAATTGACAGTCTAAACTCTGGAAACACCATATATTTT
TRBV9,-,TRBJ1-1,-,CASSVGVSGVNTEAFF,TGTGCCAGCAGCGTAGGTGTTTCCGGAGTGAACACTGAAGCTTTCTTT
TRBV6-5,-,TRBJ2-5,TRBD2,CASSSWTSGVEETQYF,TGTGCCAGCAGTTCATGGACTAGCGGGGTCGAAGAGACCCAGTACTTC
TRBV6-1,-,TRBJ1-6,TRBD1,CASRGQADNSPLHF,TGTGCCAGCAGGGGACAGGCTGATAATTCACCCCTCCACTTT